Below are 21 T cell receptor beta chains sequenced from a single sample in a study of cytomegalovirus exposure and HLA in healthy donors. Vbeta (60) and Jbeta (13) primers were used in the PCR. TCRdb's copy holds only in-frame clones and misses some; the assay was immunoSEQ multiplex PCR. The table lists 150,000 or so clones, less than 65% of them singletons, with approximately 2.9% in the top ten. Input material: PBMCs. The receptors were gathered from a young woman in good health and CMV-seropositive.

The genes are TRBV5-4 and TRBJ2-1; D unresolved. This CDR3 is 13 amino acids long. The germline V gene encodes CDR1 SGHNT and CDR2 YYREEE (reference sequence). V was pared by 2 bases and J by 7 bases, with 10 bases between. This CDR3 reads CASSFSGWNEQFF. Here the CDR3 DNA reads TGTGCCAGCAGCTTCTCCGGTTGGAATGAGCAGTTCTTC. Drawing the rest from reference TRBV5-4 and TRBJ2-1, the complete variable domain is ETGVTQSPTHLIKTRGQQVTLRCSSQSGHNTVSWYQQALGQGPQFIFQYYREEENGRGNFPPRFSGLQFPNYSSELNVNALELDDSALYLCASSFSGWNEQFFGPGTRLTVL.

This rearrangement joins TRBV10-2 to TRBJ2-7; TRBD2 aligns across 11 bases. The germline CDR1 and CDR2 sequences are WSHSY and SAAADI. The CDR3 spans 14 residues. Unmatched junction bases numbered 5, after V lost 4 bases and J lost 6 bases. CDR3 coding DNA: TGCGCCAGCAGTGCCGCTAGCGGGAGGAGCGAGCAGTACTTC. Translated, it gives CASSAASGRSEQYF.

The chain has TRBV6-1 and TRBJ1-6; TRBD1 agrees at 7 bases. CDR1 and CDR2 from the germline V gene are MNHNS and SASEGT. This CDR3 contains 15 residues. Trimming took 0 bases from V and 13 from J; bases not matched to a gene: 9. The CDR3 is CASSEAGTATRPLHF. Here the CDR3 DNA reads TGTGCCAGCAGTGAAGCCGGGACAGCTACTCGTCCCCTCCACTTT.

This clone was seen only once. This chain joins TRBV7-7 and TRBJ2-5; TRBD1 matches 9 bases. The ends lost 4 bases at V and 6 bases at J; junction bases unmatched: 9. Germline lookup yields CDR1 SSHAT and CDR2 FNYEAQ (reference sequence). CDR3 length equals 15 residues. CDR3 sequence reads: CASSSGQGGVKTQYF. The CDR3 bases are TGTGCCAGCAGCTCGGGACAGGGCGGCGTAAAGACCCAGTACTTC.

This chain links TRBV4-1 with TRBJ2-2; 12 nucleotides agree with TRBD2. Germline trimming cut 3 bases from V and 7 bases from J; bases unmatched to any gene: 9. The CDR3 has 17 residues. Germline loops: CDR1 MGHRA, CDR2 YSYEKL. CDR3 coding DNA: TGCGCCAGCAGCCACGGACTAGCGGGACTTCTGGGCGGGGAGCTGTTTTTT. Translating gives CASSHGLAGLLGGELFF.

The table lists this clone with a count of one. The chain joins TRBV5-1 to TRBJ2-3; 8 bases line up with TRBD1. The length of the CDR3 is 15 residues. The trim removed 3 bases at V and 4 bases at J, leaving 7 bases unmatched. Germline CDR1 reads SGHRS; CDR2 reads YFSETQ. The CDR3 protein is CASSWSGQVADTQYF. The CDR3 DNA is TGCGCCAGCAGCTGGTCGGGACAGGTCGCAGATACGCAGTATTTT.

This chain connects TRBV29-1 to TRBJ2-7; 10 bases are a match to TRBD2. This CDR3 spans 13 amino acids. Looked up from germline, CDR1 is SQVTM and CDR2 is ANQGSEA. Trimming at V came to 6 bases and at J to 3 bases, leaving 5 bases not matched to a gene. The chain's CDR3 is CSVAGGNSYEQYF. CDR3 coding DNA: TGCAGCGTAGCGGGAGGGAATAGCTACGAGCAGTACTTC.

V is TRBV19 and J is TRBJ1-1; perhaps TRBD1 as D (6 bases). Germline V gene sequence: CDR1 LNHDA, CDR2 SQIVND (reference sequence). The CDR3 covers 15 residues. Trimming pared 5 bases from V and 3 bases from J, leaving 16 bases between. The CDR3: CASSGYRVADTEAFF. The CDR3, as DNA: TGTGCCAGTAGTGGATACAGGGTGGCGGACACTGAAGCTTTCTTT.

The V and J genes are TRBV5-1 and TRBJ2-5; the D is unclear. The germline V gene encodes CDR1 SGHRS and CDR2 YFSETQ. With 0 bases removed from V and 4 bases from J, the gap between germline ends came to 7 bases. The CDR3 spans 13 residues. In DNA form, the CDR3 reads TGCGCCAGCAGCTTGGCCCCAGGAGAGACCCAGTACTTC. It yields the protein CASSLAPGETQYF. The full variable domain, rest sourced from reference TRBV5-1 and TRBJ2-5, is KAGVTQTPRYLIKTRGQQVTLSCSPISGHRSVSWYQQTPGQGLQFLFEYFSETQRNKGNFPGRFSGRQFSNSRSEMNVSTLELGDSALYLCASSLAPGETQYFGPGTRLLVL.

The gene calls are TRBV4-2 and TRBJ2-7; 10 positions agree with TRBD1. The germline CDR1 and CDR2 sequences are LGHNA and YNFKEQ. V was clipped by 3 bases and J by 4 bases; unmatched bases: 9. This CDR3 has 16 amino acids. DNA of the CDR3: TGTGCCAGCAGCCAGGAGAAGACAGGGGGCTCGTACGAGCAGTACTTC. This gives the protein CASSQEKTGGSYEQYF.

This clone has more than one count but fewer than ten. The chain links TRBV5-6 to TRBJ1-1; 10 nucleotides line up with TRBD1. V shed 4 bases, J shed 4 bases, and the junction held 1 base outside the gene matches. The CDR3 spans 13 residues. Per germline, CDR1 SGHDT and CDR2 YYEEEE. The CDR3 DNA sequence: TGTGCCAGCAGCCGGGACAGGGGCACTGAAGCTTTCTTT. This translates into CASSRDRGTEAFF.

This clone was detected only a few times. V is TRBV9 and J is TRBJ2-5; tentative D call: TRBD1 (5 bases). Germline loops: CDR1 SGDLS, CDR2 YYNGEE. The CDR3 loop spans 14 amino acids. Between the trimmed V and J ends, which lost 2 bases and 4 bases, there was a span of 12 bases. The CDR3 is CASSVGPQGETQYF. The CDR3 region has the DNA TGTGCCAGCAGCGTCGGACCTCAGGGAGAGACCCAGTACTTC.

This chain joins TRBV6-5 and TRBJ2-7, with TRBD2 matching over 11 bases. The V gene end was trimmed by 5 bases and the J gene end by 6 bases; junction bases not matched to a gene: 9. CDR1 and CDR2 from the germline V gene are MNHEY and SVGAGI. The CDR3 sequence is 15 residues long. Here the CDR3 DNA reads TGTGCCAGCAGTGCCGGAACTAGCGGGAGTAGCGAGCAGTACTTC. This translates into CASSAGTSGSSEQYF.

The genes are TRBV11-2 and TRBJ1-5; no definite D call. Germline loops: CDR1 SGHAT, CDR2 FQNNGV. This CDR3 region has 13 residues. Deletions cut 0 bases from V and 4 bases from J, with 4 bases between. The chain's CDR3 is CASSLELNQPQHF. In DNA form, the CDR3 reads TGTGCCAGCAGCTTAGAGCTAAATCAGCCCCAGCATTTT.

The genes are TRBV6-5 and TRBJ2-7, with a weak D call TRBD2 (7 bases). Trimming removed 5 bases from V and 4 bases from J, with 15 bases in between. The CDR3 contains 14 residues. Germline assignment: CDR1 MNHEY and CDR2 SVGAGI. The CDR3 spells CASSRGGPQYEQYF. In DNA form, the CDR3 reads TGTGCCAGCAGTAGGGGGGGACCCCAATACGAGCAGTACTTC.

This sequence joins TRBV2 and TRBJ2-5; 9 bases agree with TRBD1. CDR1 is SNHLY, CDR2 FYNNEI, per germline. V lost 7 bases, J lost 5 bases, and 8 bases stayed unmatched. The CDR3 is 14 residues long. The chain's CDR3 is CASTSGTGQETQYF. CDR3 nucleotide sequence: TGTGCCAGCACCTCAGGGACAGGGCAGGAGACCCAGTACTTC.

This clone was found a few times. The chain links TRBV30 to TRBJ1-2; D is possibly TRBD1 (5 bases). The V and J ends lost 3 bases and 5 bases respectively, with 22 bases between them. The V gene's germline CDR1 is GTSNPN and CDR2 SVGIG (reference sequence). The CDR3 runs 16 residues. The CDR3 is CAWSGPTVSGKYGYTF. CDR3 DNA: TGTGCCTGGAGCGGGCCGACGGTTTCAGGGAAATATGGCTACACCTTC. Variable domain in full (rest from reference TRBV30 and TRBJ1-2): SQTIHQWPATLVQPVGSPLSLECTVEGTSNPNLYWYRQAAGRGLQLLFYSVGIGQISSEVPQNLSASRPQDRQFILSSKKLLLSDSGFYLCAWSGPTVSGKYGYTFGSGTRLTVV.

This clone was counted between two and nine times. The chain links TRBV4-1 to TRBJ1-2, with D unclear. The CDR3 has 15 amino acids. V was clipped by 0 bases and J by 2 bases, with 10 bases between them. Germline CDR1 MGHRA, CDR2 YSYEKL. CDR3 DNA: TGCGCCAGCAGCCAAGACGGAGTTGGCAACTATGGCTACACCTTC. Amino acids: CASSQDGVGNYGYTF.

The CDR3 sequence is CASSGTRDPPAGYTF. Written as DNA, the CDR3 is TGTGCCAGCAGTGGAACCCGGGACCCCCCAGCGGGTTACACCTTC. The rearrangement uses TRBV2 and TRBJ1-2; TRBD1 is a possible D gene (5 bases). V lost 4 bases and J lost 11, with 23 bases in between. This CDR3 contains 15 residues. Per germline, CDR1 SNHLY and CDR2 FYNNEI.

This clone was recorded a few times. This CDR3 reads CASSEPGANTEAFF. In DNA form, the CDR3 reads TGTGCCAGCAGTGAACCAGGGGCGAACACTGAAGCTTTCTTT. The J gene is TRBJ1-1, the V gene TRBV6-1; possibly TRBD1 for D (6 bases). Between the trimmed V and J ends, which lost 2 bases and 1 base, there was a span of 8 bases. The CDR3 extends over 14 amino acids. Germline loops: CDR1 MNHNS, CDR2 SASEGT.

The gene calls are TRBV5-6 and TRBJ2-3, with D hard to call. The CDR3 totals 15 residues. V gave up 0 bases and J gave up 0 bases, with 8 bases separating them. Germline V gene lookup returns CDR1 SGHDT and CDR2 YYEEEE. The CDR3, as DNA: TGTGCCAGCAGCTTGGATACTTACAGCACAGATACGCAGTATTTT. This translates into CASSLDTYSTDTQYF.